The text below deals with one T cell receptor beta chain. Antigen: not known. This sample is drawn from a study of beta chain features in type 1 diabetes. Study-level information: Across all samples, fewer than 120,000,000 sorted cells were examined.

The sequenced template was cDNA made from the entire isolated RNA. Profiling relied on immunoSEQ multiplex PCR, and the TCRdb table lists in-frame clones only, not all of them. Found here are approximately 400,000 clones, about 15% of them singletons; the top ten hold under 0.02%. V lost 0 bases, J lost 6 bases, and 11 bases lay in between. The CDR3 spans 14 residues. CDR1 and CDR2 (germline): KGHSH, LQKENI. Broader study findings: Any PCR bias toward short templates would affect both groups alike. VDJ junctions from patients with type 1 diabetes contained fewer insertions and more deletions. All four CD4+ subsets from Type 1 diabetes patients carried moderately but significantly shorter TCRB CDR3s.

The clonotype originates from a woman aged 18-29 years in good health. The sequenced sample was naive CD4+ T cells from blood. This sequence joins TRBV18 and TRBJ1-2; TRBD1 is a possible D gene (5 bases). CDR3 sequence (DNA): TGTGCCAGCTCACCACCGTACAGGAATCATGGCTACACCTTC. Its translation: CASSPPYRNHGYTF.